This is a list of T cell receptor beta chains from one sample in a study of early T cells in non-severe SARS-CoV-2 infection. Each CDR3 protein is one row after TCRdb ran MiXCR on the 5' RACE reads. The data hold 55,000 to 75,000 distinct CDR3 sequences, with under 10% observed a single time. Specimen: whole blood. Every receptor here comes from an adult who was a healthcare worker with PCR-confirmed SARS-CoV-2 infection or an uninfected control (not recorded which). Each CDR3 is given with its conserved first and last residue. The D gene is left open where the match is weak. For some rows the clone size is stated as once, few or many, or as a class when expanded; others skip it.

J gene: TRBJ2-1; V gene: TRBV20-1; clone size: many; D gene: -; CDR3 length: 11; CDR3 DNA: TGCAGTGCGCGACTAGAAGGTGAGCAGTTCTTC; CDR3 protein: CSARLEGEQFF
J gene: TRBJ2-7; V gene: TRBV7-2; clone size: -; D gene: TRBD2; CDR3 length: 14; CDR3 DNA: TGTGCCAGCAGCTTAGGAGCGGGGGCCTACGAGCAGTACTTC; CDR3 protein: CASSLGAGAYEQYF
J gene: TRBJ2-3; V gene: TRBV28; clone size: many; D gene: TRBD2; CDR3 length: 15; CDR3 DNA: TGTGCCAGCAGTTTCACCCTAGCGGGAGGGGATACGCAGTATTTT; CDR3 protein: CASSFTLAGGDTQYF
J gene: TRBJ2-7; V gene: TRBV29-1; clone size: many; D gene: TRBD1; CDR3 length: 12; CDR3 DNA: TGCAGCGTTGGTAACAGGGGGTCCTACGAGTACTTC; CDR3 protein: CSVGNRGSYEYF
J gene: TRBJ1-2; V gene: TRBV30; clone size: -; D gene: -; CDR3 length: 17; CDR3 DNA: TGTTCCACGAAATGGGCAGCCTCCGGAGTGGGTTCCTATGGCTACACCTTC; CDR3 protein: CSTKWAASGVGSYGYTF
J gene: TRBJ1-4; V gene: TRBV19; clone size: few; D gene: -; CDR3 length: 14; CDR3 DNA: TGTGCCAGTAGCCTCGGTATCGGCAGTGAAAAACTGTTTTTT; CDR3 protein: CASSLGIGSEKLFF
J gene: TRBJ2-1; V gene: TRBV9; clone size: -; D gene: -; CDR3 length: 16; CDR3 DNA: TGTGCCAGCAGCCGCCTTAGCGGTAGCTCCTACAATGAGCAGTTCTTC; CDR3 protein: CASSRLSGSSYNEQFF
J gene: TRBJ2-7; V gene: TRBV2; clone size: many; D gene: TRBD1; CDR3 length: 14; CDR3 DNA: TGTGCCAGCAGTGTGGGACAGGGGGCCTACGAGCAGTACTTC; CDR3 protein: CASSVGQGAYEQYF
J gene: TRBJ2-7; V gene: TRBV6-6; clone size: many; D gene: -; CDR3 length: 12; CDR3 DNA: TGTGCCAGCAGTTACGCAGGGAACGAGCAGTACTTC; CDR3 protein: CASSYAGNEQYF
J gene: TRBJ2-5; V gene: TRBV3-1; clone size: -; D gene: -; CDR3 length: 13; CDR3 DNA: TGTGCCAGCTTGGAGGGGCCCCAAGAGACCCAGTACTTC; CDR3 protein: CASLEGPQETQYF
J gene: TRBJ2-2; V gene: TRBV7-3; clone size: few; D gene: -; CDR3 length: 15; CDR3 DNA: TGTGCCAGCAGCCAGGACAGAACGAACACCGGGGAGCTGTTTTTT; CDR3 protein: CASSQDRTNTGELFF
J gene: TRBJ2-6; V gene: TRBV19; clone size: -; D gene: -; CDR3 length: 15; CDR3 DNA: TGTGCCAGTAGTTTACCAGGATCTGGGGCCAACGTCCTGACTTTC; CDR3 protein: CASSLPGSGANVLTF
J gene: TRBJ2-1; V gene: TRBV21-1; clone size: many; D gene: -; CDR3 length: 10; CDR3 DNA: TGTGCCACCCGATGGGGCGAGCAGTTCTTC; CDR3 protein: CATRWGEQFF
J gene: TRBJ1-3; V gene: TRBV28; clone size: few; D gene: -; CDR3 length: 13; CDR3 DNA: TGTGCCAGCACCCCGTTCTCTGGAAACACCATATATTTT; CDR3 protein: CASTPFSGNTIYF
J gene: TRBJ2-1; V gene: TRBV7-6; clone size: -; D gene: TRBD2; CDR3 length: 16; CDR3 DNA: TGTGCCAGCAGCTTAGCGGCTAGCGGACACTACAATGAGCAGTTCTTC; CDR3 protein: CASSLAASGHYNEQFF
J gene: TRBJ2-1; V gene: TRBV13; clone size: -; D gene: TRBD1; CDR3 length: 18; CDR3 DNA: TGTGCCAGCAGCAATAGAGCCTCGGCACAGGGGGCGAGTGATGAGCAGTTCTTC; CDR3 protein: CASSNRASAQGASDEQFF
J gene: TRBJ1-5; V gene: TRBV25-1; clone size: -; D gene: -; CDR3 length: 16; CDR3 DNA: TGTGCCAGCAGTGAATCAGGGCGGGGTTTCAATCAGCCCCAGCATTTT; CDR3 protein: CASSESGRGFNQPQHF
J gene: TRBJ2-3; V gene: TRBV28; clone size: many; D gene: -; CDR3 length: 12; CDR3 DNA: TGTGCCAGCAGTCCCCCCACAGATACGCAGTATTTT; CDR3 protein: CASSPPTDTQYF
J gene: TRBJ2-7; V gene: TRBV7-8; clone size: -; D gene: TRBD2; CDR3 length: 13; CDR3 DNA: TGTGCCAGCAGCTTAGGGGGACTATACGAGCAGTACTTC; CDR3 protein: CASSLGGLYEQYF
J gene: TRBJ2-1; V gene: TRBV18; clone size: many; D gene: TRBD2; CDR3 length: 16; CDR3 DNA: TGTGCCAGCTCACCCCCCGGGGAGCGGGAGATAGGGGAGCAGTTCTTC; CDR3 protein: CASSPPGEREIGEQFF
J gene: TRBJ2-1; V gene: TRBV28; clone size: many; D gene: TRBD2; CDR3 length: 13; CDR3 DNA: TGTGCCAGCAAGGCTAGCGGCTTCAATGAGCAGTTCTTC; CDR3 protein: CASKASGFNEQFF
J gene: TRBJ2-5; V gene: TRBV24-1; clone size: -; D gene: TRBD1; CDR3 length: 16; CDR3 DNA: TGTGCCACCAGTGGGGGACAGGGTCCTTTGGGGGAGACCCAGTACTTC; CDR3 protein: CATSGGQGPLGETQYF
J gene: TRBJ2-1; V gene: TRBV11-1; clone size: few; D gene: -; CDR3 length: 13; CDR3 DNA: TGTGCCAGCAGCTCTAGGGTACGGGATGAGCAGTTCTTC; CDR3 protein: CASSSRVRDEQFF
J gene: TRBJ2-1; V gene: TRBV5-4; clone size: many; D gene: TRBD2; CDR3 length: 14; CDR3 DNA: TGTGCCAGTTCCTCCGGCGGGAGGTTGGATGAGCAGTTCTTC; CDR3 protein: CASSSGGRLDEQFF
J gene: TRBJ2-3; V gene: TRBV28; clone size: few; D gene: TRBD1; CDR3 length: 12; CDR3 DNA: TGTGCCGCCAGGGGGTCGGGGGATACGCAGTATTTT; CDR3 protein: CAARGSGDTQYF
J gene: TRBJ2-7; V gene: TRBV28; clone size: -; D gene: -; CDR3 length: 12; CDR3 DNA: TGTGCCAGCAGTCTGGGGCGCTTAGAGCAGTACTTC; CDR3 protein: CASSLGRLEQYF
J gene: TRBJ2-1; V gene: TRBV4-1; clone size: -; D gene: TRBD1; CDR3 length: 15; CDR3 DNA: TGCGCCAGCAGCCAAGGGCAACAGGGGTTCAATGAGCAGTTCTTC; CDR3 protein: CASSQGQQGFNEQFF
J gene: TRBJ2-4; V gene: TRBV7-2; clone size: -; D gene: -; CDR3 length: 14; CDR3 DNA: TGTGCCAGCAGCTCCGACCTGAGAGAGGCCATTCAGTACTTC; CDR3 protein: CASSSDLREAIQYF
J gene: TRBJ2-6; V gene: TRBV5-4; clone size: few; D gene: -; CDR3 length: 17; CDR3 DNA: TGTGCCAGCAGCTTGTTTCAGACTAGCTCTGGGGCCAACGTCCTGACTTTC; CDR3 protein: CASSLFQTSSGANVLTF
J gene: TRBJ2-7; V gene: TRBV28; clone size: -; D gene: TRBD2; CDR3 length: 14; CDR3 DNA: TGTGCCAGCTCCATAGCGGGAGGATCATACGAGCAGTACTTC; CDR3 protein: CASSIAGGSYEQYF
J gene: TRBJ2-7; V gene: TRBV14; clone size: few; D gene: -; CDR3 length: 15; CDR3 DNA: TGTGCCAGCAGCCAGGGCAGATTGAGCTCCTACGAGCAGTACTTC; CDR3 protein: CASSQGRLSSYEQYF
J gene: TRBJ2-5; V gene: TRBV28; clone size: -; D gene: -; CDR3 length: 13; CDR3 DNA: TGTGCCAGCAACAAATGGATCCAAGAGACCCAGTACTTC; CDR3 protein: CASNKWIQETQYF
J gene: TRBJ2-7; V gene: TRBV19; clone size: many; D gene: -; CDR3 length: 14; CDR3 DNA: TGTGCCAGTAGCACCGGATCCACCACCCACGAGCAGTACTTC; CDR3 protein: CASSTGSTTHEQYF
J gene: TRBJ1-2; V gene: TRBV18; clone size: few; D gene: TRBD1; CDR3 length: 13; CDR3 DNA: TGTGCCAGCTCACCGAGGGGGCAGGATGGCTACACCTTC; CDR3 protein: CASSPRGQDGYTF
J gene: TRBJ1-1; V gene: TRBV7-2; clone size: -; D gene: -; CDR3 length: 15; CDR3 DNA: TGTGCCAGCAGCTTAGTGGCCATAAGGAACACTGAAGCTTTCTTT; CDR3 protein: CASSLVAIRNTEAFF
J gene: TRBJ1-5; V gene: TRBV6-5; clone size: many; D gene: -; CDR3 length: 13; CDR3 DNA: TGTGCCAGCAGAGGCGGGGGTAACCAGCCCCAGCATTTT; CDR3 protein: CASRGGGNQPQHF
J gene: TRBJ1-5; V gene: TRBV15; clone size: many; D gene: -; CDR3 length: 15; CDR3 DNA: TGTGCCACCAGCAGGTTTAAATATAGCAATCAGCCCCAGCATTTT; CDR3 protein: CATSRFKYSNQPQHF
J gene: TRBJ2-2; V gene: TRBV5-1; clone size: many; D gene: TRBD2; CDR3 length: 17; CDR3 DNA: TGCGCCAGCAGCCAAAGACAGCGGGAGGGCCGTCCCGGGGAGCTGTTTTTT; CDR3 protein: CASSQRQREGRPGELFF
J gene: TRBJ2-3; V gene: TRBV6-6; clone size: many; D gene: -; CDR3 length: 16; CDR3 DNA: TGTGCCAGCAGTTCCCTGGGGGCCCCTAGCACAGATACGCAGTATTTT; CDR3 protein: CASSSLGAPSTDTQYF
J gene: TRBJ2-5; V gene: TRBV5-5; clone size: -; D gene: -; CDR3 length: 14; CDR3 DNA: TGTGCCAGCAGGTACGACGGACCCCAAGAGACCCAGTACTTC; CDR3 protein: CASRYDGPQETQYF
J gene: TRBJ2-1; V gene: TRBV27; clone size: many; D gene: -; CDR3 length: 15; CDR3 DNA: TGTGCCAGCAGCCCCCCCGGGACAATCTACAATGAGCAGTTCTTC; CDR3 protein: CASSPPGTIYNEQFF
J gene: TRBJ1-1; V gene: TRBV29-1; clone size: -; D gene: -; CDR3 length: 13; CDR3 DNA: TGCAGCGTTGAACGCCAGGGGAACACTGAAGCTTTCTTT; CDR3 protein: CSVERQGNTEAFF
J gene: TRBJ1-2; V gene: TRBV28; clone size: many; D gene: TRBD1; CDR3 length: 18; CDR3 DNA: TGTGCCAGCAGTTCTCCGGGGACAGCGACAAAATTTACCTATGGCTACACCTTC; CDR3 protein: CASSSPGTATKFTYGYTF
J gene: TRBJ2-5; V gene: TRBV7-6; clone size: many; D gene: -; CDR3 length: 14; CDR3 DNA: TGTGCCAGCAGCTTATATGGGGCACAAGAGACCCAGTACTTC; CDR3 protein: CASSLYGAQETQYF
J gene: TRBJ1-3; V gene: TRBV27; clone size: many; D gene: TRBD1; CDR3 length: 17; CDR3 DNA: TGTGCCAGCAGTCCCAATCGGGGACAGGGGTCCTCTAACACCATATATTTT; CDR3 protein: CASSPNRGQGSSNTIYF
J gene: TRBJ2-7; V gene: TRBV28; clone size: few; D gene: TRBD1; CDR3 length: 13; CDR3 DNA: TGTGCCAGCAGGCCGGGACAGACATACGAGCAGTACTTC; CDR3 protein: CASRPGQTYEQYF
J gene: TRBJ2-5; V gene: TRBV20-1; clone size: few; D gene: TRBD1; CDR3 length: 15; CDR3 DNA: TGCAGTGCTAGAACTACTACAGGGGGCCAAGAGACCCAGTACTTC; CDR3 protein: CSARTTTGGQETQYF
J gene: TRBJ2-7; V gene: TRBV28; clone size: few; D gene: -; CDR3 length: 12; CDR3 DNA: TGTGCCAGCAGCCCCGGCAAATACGAGCAGTACTTC; CDR3 protein: CASSPGKYEQYF
J gene: TRBJ1-4; V gene: TRBV19; clone size: -; D gene: -; CDR3 length: 14; CDR3 DNA: TGTGCCAGTGTGGGATTTGCAACTAATGAAAAACTGTTTTTT; CDR3 protein: CASVGFATNEKLFF
J gene: TRBJ2-5; V gene: TRBV7-3; clone size: few; D gene: TRBD1; CDR3 length: 16; CDR3 DNA: TGTGCCAGCAGCTCGACCGGGACAGGGAACCAAGAGACCCAGTACTTC; CDR3 protein: CASSSTGTGNQETQYF
J gene: TRBJ2-1; V gene: TRBV7-9; clone size: -; D gene: TRBD1; CDR3 length: 20; CDR3 DNA: TGTGCCAGCAGCTCCCAGGACAGGGGTCAAGCGGCGAGCTCCTACAATGAGCAGTTCTTC; CDR3 protein: CASSSQDRGQAASSYNEQFF
J gene: TRBJ2-7; V gene: TRBV28; clone size: -; D gene: -; CDR3 length: 16; CDR3 DNA: TGTGCCAGCAGAGCCCTGGTGGGAGGGGGCTCCTACGAGCAGTACTTC; CDR3 protein: CASRALVGGGSYEQYF
J gene: TRBJ2-5; V gene: TRBV20-1; clone size: many; D gene: TRBD1; CDR3 length: 15; CDR3 DNA: TGCAGTGCTAGAGCCGGACAGGGAAACATGGAGACCCAGTACTTC; CDR3 protein: CSARAGQGNMETQYF
J gene: TRBJ1-1; V gene: TRBV3-1; clone size: many; D gene: -; CDR3 length: 12; CDR3 DNA: TGTGCCAGCAGTCGGTCCCGGGCTGAAGCTTTCTTT; CDR3 protein: CASSRSRAEAFF
J gene: TRBJ2-7; V gene: TRBV7-2; clone size: few; D gene: TRBD2; CDR3 length: 15; CDR3 DNA: TGTGCCAGCAGCTCGACTAGCGGGAGGATCTACGAGCAGTACTTC; CDR3 protein: CASSSTSGRIYEQYF
J gene: TRBJ1-1; V gene: TRBV6-1; clone size: -; D gene: -; CDR3 length: 13; CDR3 DNA: TGTGCCAGCTACCAGGGGCAACCCACGGAAGCTTTCTTT; CDR3 protein: CASYQGQPTEAFF
J gene: TRBJ2-1; V gene: TRBV20-1; clone size: many; D gene: TRBD1; CDR3 length: 17; CDR3 DNA: TGCAGTGCTAGAGACATCGCAGGGGGCGCAGGGGACAATGAGCAGTTCTTC; CDR3 protein: CSARDIAGGAGDNEQFF
J gene: TRBJ1-3; V gene: TRBV5-4; clone size: few; D gene: -; CDR3 length: 16; CDR3 DNA: TGTGCCAGCAGCTTAGGCAGCCTTACCTCTGGAAACACCATATATTTT; CDR3 protein: CASSLGSLTSGNTIYF
J gene: TRBJ1-2; V gene: TRBV29-1; clone size: -; D gene: -; CDR3 length: 11; CDR3 DNA: TGCAGCGTTTCAGATACCTATGGCTACACCTTC; CDR3 protein: CSVSDTYGYTF
J gene: TRBJ2-1; V gene: TRBV27; clone size: few; D gene: -; CDR3 length: 14; CDR3 DNA: TGTGCCAGCACCTCGGGACGGACCTACAATGAGCAGTTCTTC; CDR3 protein: CASTSGRTYNEQFF